This T cell receptor (beta chain) was profiled in a study of Graves' ophthalmopathy and Graves' hyperthyroidism (dated by TCRdb to the late 2010s). Regarding the study in general: Peripheral blood was collected at initial diagnosis, before any treatment. The study used TCR beta repertoire signatures to distinguish Graves' ophthalmopathy from Graves' hyperthyroidism and to predict progression to ophthalmopathy. In total, approximately 130 blood samples were TCR-sequenced: approximately 42 ophthalmopathy, over 70 hyperthyroidism and around 17 hyperthyroidism-to-ophthalmopathy patients. To explore V-J signatures that distinguish ophthalmopathy from hyperthyroidism, a discovery set of 100 patients was enrolled, made up of over 40 with ophthalmopathy and under 65 with stable hyperthyroidism. An independent validation cohort was composed of approximately 18 hyperthyroidism patients and about 17 patients who later progressed from hyperthyroidism to ophthalmopathy. In more than five hyperthyroidism patients, the T-cell repertoires found in thyroid tissue were compared with those found in blood. Once sampling was done, hyperthyroidism patients were given methimazole at a starting dose of 30 mg daily, while ophthalmopathy patients were given high-dose intravenous methylprednisolone.

TCR beta CDR3 regions were amplified from RNA transcripts for repertoire sequencing. HTBI primers and the Qiagen OneStep RT-PCR kit were used in a first-round RT-PCR, which was followed by a second-round multiplex PCR, size selection and purification. Libraries were sequenced on an Illumina HiSeq2000 using paired-end 100 bp reads. The paper's data handling went like this. SOAPnuke was used to process the reads, throwing out any read that had adapters, had uncalled bases, had a mean Phred below 15, or lacked an exact constant-primer or identifier match. High-quality paired reads were merged with COPE v1.2.5. Unique nucleotide sequences were defined as clonotypes and aligned to IMGT TRB V, D and J references using MiTCR v1.1. The analysis was limited to V-J combinations with a frequency above 0.0001, which together covered 99% to 99.2% of the repertoires. For each V-J combination, a TCR clonal expansion and chaos score was defined as F50 clonal expansion divided by the chaos observed in the TCRdist matrix. Features were reduced by Welch's t-statistics and random forest to around 13 V-J combinations, which fed a naive Bayes classifier. The Morisita-Horn index was used to measure how similar the thyroid and blood repertoires were. Clones were called with MiXCR by TCRdb after fastp trimmed the public reads at Q25, and only in-frame beta chains were retained. Here each entry gathers all rows of one CDR3 protein and keeps the most common genes and DNA. It is TCRdb's table, rather than the study itself, that gives the V and J calls and clone size. This sample has about 58,000 distinct CDR3 sequences in its table, and roughly half of those were observed once. Jointly, the top ten make up roughly 5% of the sample.

Based on the germline V gene, the CDR1 and CDR2 sequences are SNHLY and FYNNEI. CDR3 length: 17 amino acids, cysteine to phenylalanine. Only CDR3 DNA remains: 51 bases, in frame from the first base. Relative to germline, V is missing 7 bases and J is missing 6 bases, with 13 bases of the junction outside any gene match. Concerning this clonotype itself: The specificity of this receptor is unknown. Base qualities are not provided; no much larger clone lies one nucleotide away.

Ophthalmopathy patients had moderately to severely active disease, Clinical Activity Score of at least 3, NOSPECS grade of at least 4, and disease duration under 3 months. Patients were excluded if they had other autoimmune diseases, uncontrolled infections, pregnancy or lactation. Clinical symptoms, serum thyroxine, TRAb, thyroid ultrasound and orbital computed tomography formed the basis of the diagnosis. PBMCs were isolated from 7.5 to 10 ml of fresh peripheral blood by Ficoll-Paque density gradient centrifugation. Total RNA was extracted using Trizol reagent, and RNA quality was checked on an Agilent 2100 Bioanalyzer. General conclusions and limits of the study: In validation, the model predicted ophthalmopathy progression with more than 55% sensitivity and roughly 72% specificity; some 13 predicted patients were CT-confirmed with GO in a median of around 6.5 months. In cross-validation, the 13-signature model distinguished ophthalmopathy from stable hyperthyroidism with roughly 90% sensitivity and nearly 82% specificity, and in the test set the corresponding values were roughly 80% and 75%. Sample size was not statistically predetermined, and group allocation was not concealed from the investigators. Among expanded thyroid clonotypes with frequency above 0.001, most also showed up in blood, which suggests that blood repertoires may reflect the thyroid immune response.

Recombination connected TRBV2 to TRBJ2-1; 12 of the junction bases match TRBD2. Sample: peripheral blood. This receptor was taken from an adult woman with Graves' ophthalmopathy. The sequenced DNA: TGTGCCAGCACCTCGCCTAGCGGGAGGGCCTGGGGCAATGAGCAGTTCTTC. It codes for CASTSPSGRAWGNEQFF.